This TCR beta chain emerged from a study of T cells in localized non-small cell lung cancer. The study's findings and limits: Elevated blood T cell density was associated with longer overall survival. A median of around 58 clones ranked among the top 100 in tumor appeared in adjacent lung. Heterogeneity remains possible, as sequencing covered one tumor region only. Uninvolved adjacent lung, not tumor, had the highest T cell clonality.

Germline values: CDR1 GTSNPN, CDR2 SVGIG (reference sequence). The CDR3 runs to 13 residues. Trimming took off 1 base at V and 6 bases at J, with 11 bases between the two ends. Concerning this clone: Its antigen is unknown.

The repertoire was sequenced with immunoSEQ multiplex PCR; TCRdb's copy has only in-frame clones and lacks some. Among approximately 70,000 clones, approximately 87% were seen once, and the ten largest hold 21%. The sequences come from peripheral blood, collected before any cancer treatment. The source is a male donor aged 60 or older with stage III squamous cell lung carcinoma. V and J are TRBV30 and TRBJ2-3, with D uncertain. CDR3 DNA: TGTGCCTGGAGTGGGACCCTTAAGGATACGCAGTATTTT. As protein: CAWSGTLKDTQYF.